This passage covers 4 T cell receptor beta chains from one sample sequenced in a study of T cell responses to AZD1222 COVID-19 vaccine. The table came from immunoSEQ multiplex PCR; TCRdb's copy has only in-frame clones and leaves some out. The sample consists of tens of thousands of clones, approximately 88% of them appearing once. The material was peripheral blood, obtained on day 0 of AZD1222 vaccination. All receptors derive from an adult in good health.

This rearrangement joins TRBV7-9 to TRBJ1-2; D gene unclear. The CDR3 spans 13 residues. V lost 3 bases to trimming and J lost 5 bases, with 10 bases between them. CDR1 and CDR2 (germline): SEHNR, FQNEAQ (reference sequence). In nucleotides, the CDR3 is TGTGCCAGCAGCTTCGGGATAAATTATGGCTACACCTTC. Residues: CASSFGINYGYTF.

The chain is built from TRBV28 and TRBJ2-1, with D hard to call. The V and J ends lost 10 bases and 6 bases respectively, with 16 bases between them. The CDR3 totals 13 residues. Germline V gene sequence: CDR1 MDHEN, CDR2 SYDVKM. CDR3 in DNA: TGTGCCACACTCCCGCTTCAAGCCAATGAGCAGTTCTTC. This gives the protein CATLPLQANEQFF.

V gene TRBV7-2 combines with J gene TRBJ2-1, with D perhaps matching TRBD1 (5 bases). Germline CDR1 is SGHTA and CDR2 is FQGNSA. This CDR3 comprises 18 residues. With 2 bases removed from V and 0 bases from J, the gap between germline ends came to 17 bases. This CDR3 reads CASSLMGPWLGSYNEQFF. The CDR3 region has the DNA TGTGCCAGCAGCTTAATGGGGCCTTGGCTGGGCTCCTACAATGAGCAGTTCTTC.

The CDR3 sequence: CASSLFPGQGVFF. In DNA form, the CDR3 reads TGTGCCAGCAGTTTATTCCCCGGCCAGGGTGTTTTCTTT. The chain combines TRBV27 with TRBJ1-1; D may be TRBD1 (5 bases). The CDR3 spans 13 residues. Germline assignment: CDR1 MNHEY and CDR2 SMNVEV (reference sequence). Trimming cost V 1 base and J 13 bases, with 16 bases left between them.